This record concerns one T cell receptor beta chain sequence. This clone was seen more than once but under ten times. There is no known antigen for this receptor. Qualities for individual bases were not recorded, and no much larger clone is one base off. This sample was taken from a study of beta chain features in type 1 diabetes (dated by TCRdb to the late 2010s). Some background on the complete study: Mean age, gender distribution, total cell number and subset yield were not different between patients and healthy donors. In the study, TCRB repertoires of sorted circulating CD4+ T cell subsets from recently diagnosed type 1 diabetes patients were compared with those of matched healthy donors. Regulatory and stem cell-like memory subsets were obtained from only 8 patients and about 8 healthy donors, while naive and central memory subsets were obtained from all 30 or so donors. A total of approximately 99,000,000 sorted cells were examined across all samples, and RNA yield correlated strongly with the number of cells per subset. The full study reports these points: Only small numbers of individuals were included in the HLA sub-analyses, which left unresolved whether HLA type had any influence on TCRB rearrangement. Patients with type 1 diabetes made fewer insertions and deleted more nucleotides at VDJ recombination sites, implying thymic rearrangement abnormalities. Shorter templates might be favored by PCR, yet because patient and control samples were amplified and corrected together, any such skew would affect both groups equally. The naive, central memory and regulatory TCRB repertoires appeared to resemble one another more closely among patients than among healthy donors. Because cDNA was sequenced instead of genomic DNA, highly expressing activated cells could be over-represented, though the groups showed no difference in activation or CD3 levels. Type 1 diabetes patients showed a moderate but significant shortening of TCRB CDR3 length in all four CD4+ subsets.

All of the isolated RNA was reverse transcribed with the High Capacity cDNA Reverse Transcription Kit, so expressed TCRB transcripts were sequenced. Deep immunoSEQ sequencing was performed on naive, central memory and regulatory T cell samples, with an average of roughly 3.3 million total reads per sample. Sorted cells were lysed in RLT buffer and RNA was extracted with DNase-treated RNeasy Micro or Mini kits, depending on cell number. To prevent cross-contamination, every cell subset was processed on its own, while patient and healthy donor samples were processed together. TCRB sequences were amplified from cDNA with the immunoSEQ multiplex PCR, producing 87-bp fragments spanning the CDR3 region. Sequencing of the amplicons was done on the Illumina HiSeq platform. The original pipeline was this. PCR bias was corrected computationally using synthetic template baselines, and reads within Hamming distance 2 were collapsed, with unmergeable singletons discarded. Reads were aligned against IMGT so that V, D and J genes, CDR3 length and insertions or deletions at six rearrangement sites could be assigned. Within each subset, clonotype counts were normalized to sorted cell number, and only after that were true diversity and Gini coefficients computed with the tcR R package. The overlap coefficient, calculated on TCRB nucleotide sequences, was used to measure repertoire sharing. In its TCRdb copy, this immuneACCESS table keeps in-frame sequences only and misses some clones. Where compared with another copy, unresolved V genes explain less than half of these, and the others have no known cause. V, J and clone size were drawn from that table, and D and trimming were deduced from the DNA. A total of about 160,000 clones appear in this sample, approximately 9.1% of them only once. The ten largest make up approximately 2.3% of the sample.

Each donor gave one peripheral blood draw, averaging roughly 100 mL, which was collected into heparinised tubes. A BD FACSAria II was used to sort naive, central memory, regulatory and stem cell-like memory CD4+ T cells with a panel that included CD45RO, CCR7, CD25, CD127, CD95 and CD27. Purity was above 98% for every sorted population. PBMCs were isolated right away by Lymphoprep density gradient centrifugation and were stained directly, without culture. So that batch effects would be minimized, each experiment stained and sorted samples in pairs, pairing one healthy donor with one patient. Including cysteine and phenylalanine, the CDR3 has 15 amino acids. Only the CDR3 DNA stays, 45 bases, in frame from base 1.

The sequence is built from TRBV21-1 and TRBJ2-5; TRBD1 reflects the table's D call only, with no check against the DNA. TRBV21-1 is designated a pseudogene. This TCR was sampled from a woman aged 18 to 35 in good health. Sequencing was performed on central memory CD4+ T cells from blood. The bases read TGTGCCAGCAGCAAAATAGAAGGACAGAAAGAGACCCAGTACTTC. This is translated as CASSKIEGQKETQYF.